This T cell receptor beta chain appears in the sequencing data of a study of T cell responses to AZD1222 COVID-19 vaccine. In the study overall: Analysis merged second doses at about 4 or about 12 weeks.

Assay: immunoSEQ multiplex PCR; the TCRdb copy retains only in-frame clones and omits some. The table includes roughly 100,000 clones, under 90% detected once. This clone was seen a single time. The antigen is undetermined. V lost 5 bases and J lost 5; bases outside the gene matches: 8. The CDR3 loop spans 16 amino acids. Germline assignment: CDR1 SGHAT and CDR2 FQDESV (reference sequence). Study conclusions and caveats: Researchers took repertoire samples only after the peak T cell response had come. Nearly half of the spike-specific TCRs reportedly recognize variant regions that carry no mutations. Most donors were white British, females outnumbered males, and clonal diversity was possibly underestimated.

The chain joins TRBV11-1 to TRBJ2-5; 13 bases line up with TRBD2. The clonotype comes from an adult in good health. Here the sequenced sample was peripheral blood, taken on day 0 of AZD1222 vaccination. CDR3 sequence: CASSGRTSGSAETQYF. CDR3 in DNA: TGTGCCAGCAGCGGGAGGACTAGCGGGAGTGCTGAGACCCAGTACTTC.